The T cell receptor (beta chain) under discussion was sequenced for a study of blood T cell repertoires in COVID-19. Study information: PBMCs, B-cell-depleted T cells, or T cells provided the cDNA or gDNA that made up the material.

Original data processing: Reference gene primer amplification gave nucleated cell count estimates. Using immunoSEQ multiplex PCR, the repertoire was profiled, and TCRdb retains in-frame clones only, with some absent. V and J calls and clone size are given by that table; D and trimming were obtained from the DNA. The table lists about 120,000 clones, 80% to 90% of them singletons. The CDR3 loop spans 15 amino acids. V gave up 5 bases and J gave up 4 bases; unmatched junction bases: 10. Germline V gene sequence: CDR1 SNHLY, CDR2 FYNNEI. The chain employs TRBV2 and TRBJ1-2; TRBD1 matches 7 bases. The receptor was isolated from a human donor in a cohort sampled during active COVID-19. Sequencing used peripheral blood. CDR3 sequence: CASSPDDRAGYGYTF. In DNA, the CDR3 is TGTGCCAGCAGTCCCGACGACAGGGCAGGCTATGGCTACACCTTC. The complete variable domain, with remaining parts taken from reference TRBV2 and TRBJ1-2, reads EPEVTQTPSHQVTQMGQEVILRCVPISNHLYFYWYRQILGQKVEFLVSFYNNEISEKSEIFDDQFSVERPDGSNFTLKIRSTKLEDSAMYFCASSPDDRAGYGYTFGSGTRLTVV.